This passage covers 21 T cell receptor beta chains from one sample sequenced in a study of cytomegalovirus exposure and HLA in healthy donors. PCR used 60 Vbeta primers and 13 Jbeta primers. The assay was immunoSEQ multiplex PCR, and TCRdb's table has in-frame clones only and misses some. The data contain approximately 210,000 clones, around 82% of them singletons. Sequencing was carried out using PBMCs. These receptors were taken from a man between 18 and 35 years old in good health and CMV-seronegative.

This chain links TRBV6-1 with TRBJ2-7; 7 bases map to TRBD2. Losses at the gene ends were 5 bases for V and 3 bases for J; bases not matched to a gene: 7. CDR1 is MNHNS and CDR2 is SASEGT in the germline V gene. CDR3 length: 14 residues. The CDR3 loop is CASSPTGGGYEQYF. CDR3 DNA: TGTGCCAGCAGTCCTACGGGCGGGGGCTACGAGCAGTACTTC.

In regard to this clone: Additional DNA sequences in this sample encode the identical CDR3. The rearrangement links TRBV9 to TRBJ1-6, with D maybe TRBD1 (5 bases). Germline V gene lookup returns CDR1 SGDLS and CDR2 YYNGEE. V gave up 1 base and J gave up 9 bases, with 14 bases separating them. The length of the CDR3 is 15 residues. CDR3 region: CASSVQGAEGSPLHF. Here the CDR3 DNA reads TGTGCCAGCAGCGTACAGGGCGCTGAAGGTTCACCCCTCCACTTT.

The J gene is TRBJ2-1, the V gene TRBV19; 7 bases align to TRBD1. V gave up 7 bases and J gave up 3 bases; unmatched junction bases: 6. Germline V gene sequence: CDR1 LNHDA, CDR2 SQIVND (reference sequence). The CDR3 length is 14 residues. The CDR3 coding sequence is TGTGCCAGTACCCCGACAGGGAGCTACAATGAGCAGTTCTTC. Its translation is CASTPTGSYNEQFF. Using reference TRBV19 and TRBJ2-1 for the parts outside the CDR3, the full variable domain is DGGITQSPKYLFRKEGQNVTLSCEQNLNHDAMYWYRQDPGQGLRLIYYSQIVNDFQKGDIAEGYSVSREKKESFPLTVTSAQKNPTAFYLCASTPTGSYNEQFFGPGTRLTVL.

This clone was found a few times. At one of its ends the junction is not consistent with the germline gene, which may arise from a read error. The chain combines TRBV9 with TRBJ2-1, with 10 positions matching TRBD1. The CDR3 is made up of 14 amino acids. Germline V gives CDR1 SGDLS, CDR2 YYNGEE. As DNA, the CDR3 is TGTGCCAGCAGCTCCGGGACAGGGGATGGGGCTCAAGTCTTC. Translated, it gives CASSSGTGDGAQVF.

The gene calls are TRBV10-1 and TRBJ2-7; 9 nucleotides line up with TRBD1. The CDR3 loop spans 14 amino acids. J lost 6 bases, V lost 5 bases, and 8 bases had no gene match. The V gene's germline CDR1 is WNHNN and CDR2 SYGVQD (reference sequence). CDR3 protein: CASSSGTGPLEQYF. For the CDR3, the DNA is TGCGCCAGCAGTTCCGGGACAGGGCCCCTCGAGCAGTACTTC.

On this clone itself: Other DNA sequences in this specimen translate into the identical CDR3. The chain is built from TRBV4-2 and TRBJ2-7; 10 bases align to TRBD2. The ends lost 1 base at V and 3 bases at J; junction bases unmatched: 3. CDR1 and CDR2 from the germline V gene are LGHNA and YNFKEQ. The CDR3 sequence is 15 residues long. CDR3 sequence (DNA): TGTGCCAGCAGCCAAGGGCTAGCGGGAGTCTACGAGCAGTACTTC. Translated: CASSQGLAGVYEQYF.

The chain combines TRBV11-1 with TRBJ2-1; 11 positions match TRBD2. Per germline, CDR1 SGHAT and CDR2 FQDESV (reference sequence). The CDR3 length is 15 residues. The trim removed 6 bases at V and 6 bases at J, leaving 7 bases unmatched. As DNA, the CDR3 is TGTGCCAGCAGGGTAGCGGGAGGGATTGGCAATGAGCAGTTCTTC. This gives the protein CASRVAGGIGNEQFF.

Here the CDR3 DNA reads TGTGCCAGCAGCTTAGATGGGGGGAGAAGAAACACCATATATTTT. It specifies CASSLDGGRRNTIYF. The chain carries TRBV7-9 and TRBJ1-3; D is perhaps TRBD1 (5 bases). The CDR3 contains 15 residues. Germline CDR1 SEHNR, CDR2 FQNEAQ (reference sequence). V was clipped by 1 base and J by 5 bases, with 12 bases between them. Using reference TRBV7-9 and TRBJ1-3 for the parts outside the CDR3, the full variable domain is DTGVSQNPRHKITKRGQNVTFRCDPISEHNRLYWYRQTLGQGPEFLTYFQNEAQLEKSRLLSDRFSAERPKGSFSTLEIQRTEQGDSAMYLCASSLDGGRRNTIYFGEGSWLTVV.

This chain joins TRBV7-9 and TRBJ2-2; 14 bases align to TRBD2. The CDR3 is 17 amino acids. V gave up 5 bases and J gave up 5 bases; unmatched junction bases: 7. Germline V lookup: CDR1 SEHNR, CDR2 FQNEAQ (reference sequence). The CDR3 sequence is CASSATSGRAGTGELFF. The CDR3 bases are TGTGCCAGCAGCGCGACTAGCGGGAGGGCCGGGACCGGGGAGCTGTTTTTT.

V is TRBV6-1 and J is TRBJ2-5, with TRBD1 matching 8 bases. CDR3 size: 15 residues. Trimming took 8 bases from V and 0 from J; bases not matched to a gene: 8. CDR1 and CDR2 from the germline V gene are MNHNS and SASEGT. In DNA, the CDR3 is TGTGCCAGCTCAGAATGGGACAGGTACCAAGAGACCCAGTACTTC. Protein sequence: CASSEWDRYQETQYF.

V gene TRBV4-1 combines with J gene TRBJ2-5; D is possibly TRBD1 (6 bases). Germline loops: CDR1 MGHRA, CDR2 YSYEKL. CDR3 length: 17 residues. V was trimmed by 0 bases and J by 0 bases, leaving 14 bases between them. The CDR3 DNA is TGCGCCAGCAGCCAAGAGCCCGGGACAACGTACCAAGAGACCCAGTACTTC. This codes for CASSQEPGTTYQETQYF.

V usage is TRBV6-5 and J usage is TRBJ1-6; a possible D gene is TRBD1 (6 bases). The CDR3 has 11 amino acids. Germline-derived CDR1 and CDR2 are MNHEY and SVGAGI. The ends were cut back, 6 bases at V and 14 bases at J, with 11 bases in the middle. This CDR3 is CASRSTGTLHF. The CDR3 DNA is TGTGCCAGCAGATCAACAGGGACCCTCCACTTT.

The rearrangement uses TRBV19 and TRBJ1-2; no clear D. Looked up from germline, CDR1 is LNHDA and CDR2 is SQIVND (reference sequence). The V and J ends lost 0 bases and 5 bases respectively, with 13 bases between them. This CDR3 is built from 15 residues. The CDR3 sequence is CASSIDAGLFYGYTF. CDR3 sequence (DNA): TGTGCCAGTAGTATAGATGCAGGCCTGTTTTATGGCTACACCTTC.

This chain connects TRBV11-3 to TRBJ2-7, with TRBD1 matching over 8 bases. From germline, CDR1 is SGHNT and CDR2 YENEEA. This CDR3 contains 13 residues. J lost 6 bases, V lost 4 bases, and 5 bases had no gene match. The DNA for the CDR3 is TGTGCCAGCAGCTCGGGACAGGCTCGCGAGCAGTACTTC. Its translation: CASSSGQAREQYF.

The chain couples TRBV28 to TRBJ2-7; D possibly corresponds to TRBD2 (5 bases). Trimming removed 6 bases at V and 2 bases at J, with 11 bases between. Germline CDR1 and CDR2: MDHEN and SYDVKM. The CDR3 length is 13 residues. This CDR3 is CASRPSGAYEQYF. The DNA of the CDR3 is TGTGCCAGCAGACCCTCCGGGGCCTACGAGCAGTACTTC.

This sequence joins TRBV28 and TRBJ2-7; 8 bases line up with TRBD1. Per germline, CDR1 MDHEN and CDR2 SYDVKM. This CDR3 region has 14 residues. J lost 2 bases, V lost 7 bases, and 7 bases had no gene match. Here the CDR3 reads CASTRTGQTYEQYF. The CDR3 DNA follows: TGTGCCAGCACCAGGACAGGGCAGACCTACGAGCAGTACTTC. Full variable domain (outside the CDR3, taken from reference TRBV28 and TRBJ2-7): DVKVTQSSRYLVKRTGEKVFLECVQDMDHENMFWYRQDPGLGLRLIYFSYDVKMKEKGDIPEGYSVSREKKERFSLILESASTNQTSMYLCASTRTGQTYEQYFGPGTRLTVT.

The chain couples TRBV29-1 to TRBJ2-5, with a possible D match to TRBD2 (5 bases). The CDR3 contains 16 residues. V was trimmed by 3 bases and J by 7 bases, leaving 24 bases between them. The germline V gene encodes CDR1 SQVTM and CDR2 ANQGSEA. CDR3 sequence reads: CSVDGLRRPIMGTQYF. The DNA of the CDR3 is TGCAGCGTTGACGGACTCCGGCGGCCGATTATGGGGACCCAGTACTTC. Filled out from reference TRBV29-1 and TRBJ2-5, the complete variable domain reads SAVISQKPSRDICQRGTSLTIQCQVDSQVTMMFWYRQQPGQSLTLIATANQGSEATYESGFVIDKFPISRPNLTFSTLTVSNMSPEDSSIYLCSVDGLRRPIMGTQYFGPGTRLLVL.

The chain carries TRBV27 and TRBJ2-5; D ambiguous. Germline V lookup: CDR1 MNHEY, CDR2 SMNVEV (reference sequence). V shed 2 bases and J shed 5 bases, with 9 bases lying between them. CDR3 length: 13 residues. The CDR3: CASSLSSDETQYF. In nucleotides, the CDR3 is TGTGCCAGCAGTTTAAGCTCCGATGAGACCCAGTACTTC.

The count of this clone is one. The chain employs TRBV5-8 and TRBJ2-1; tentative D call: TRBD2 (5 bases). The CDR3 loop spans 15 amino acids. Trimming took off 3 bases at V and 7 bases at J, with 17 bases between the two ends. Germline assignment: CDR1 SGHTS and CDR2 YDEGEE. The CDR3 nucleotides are TGTGCCAGCAGCTGGTCGGGTCGGAGGAGGAATGAGCAGTTCTTC. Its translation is CASSWSGRRRNEQFF. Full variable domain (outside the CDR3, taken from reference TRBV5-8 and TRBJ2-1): EAGVTQSPTHLIKTRGQQATLRCSPISGHTSVYWYQQALGLGLQFLLWYDEGEERNRGNFPPRFSGRQFPNYSSELNVNALELEDSALYLCASSWSGRRRNEQFFGPGTRLTVL.

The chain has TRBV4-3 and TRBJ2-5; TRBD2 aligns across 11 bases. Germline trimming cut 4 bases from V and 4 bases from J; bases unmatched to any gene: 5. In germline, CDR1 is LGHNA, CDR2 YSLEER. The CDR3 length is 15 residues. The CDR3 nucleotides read TGCGCCAGCAGCCTTAGCGGGGGGGCCCGAGAGACCCAGTACTTC. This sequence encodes CASSLSGGARETQYF.

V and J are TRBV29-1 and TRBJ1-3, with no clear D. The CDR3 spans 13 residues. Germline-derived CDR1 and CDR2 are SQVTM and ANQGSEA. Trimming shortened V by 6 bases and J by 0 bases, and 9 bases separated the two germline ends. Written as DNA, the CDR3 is TGCAGCGTAAGGGAGAGCTCTGGAAACACCATATATTTT. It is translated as CSVRESSGNTIYF. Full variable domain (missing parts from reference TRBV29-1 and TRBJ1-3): SAVISQKPSRDICQRGTSLTIQCQVDSQVTMMFWYRQQPGQSLTLIATANQGSEATYESGFVIDKFPISRPNLTFSTLTVSNMSPEDSSIYLCSVRESSGNTIYFGEGSWLTVV.